The clone carrying this TCR beta chain was recorded at least ten times. The sample comes from a study of regulatory T cells in long-lasting Graves disease. Time point described: newly diagnosed GD, antithyroid drugs for less than 3 months. After RNA was extracted from PBMCs, the TCR library was made from it. According to the study, TCR beta libraries were built with iRepertoire HTBI primers and CDR3-region Arm-PCR. Original data processing: Identification yielded 55 to 75 TRBV and 14 TRBJ segments across samples. TCRdb redid the calling of the multiplex PCR reads with MiXCR, one entry per CDR3 protein. These V and J calls derive from TCRdb rather than the authors' analysis. This table has about 540,000 distinct CDR3 sequences, approximately 15% appearing once. CDR3 length: 16 amino acids. Germline V CDR1 and CDR2: MNHEY, SVGAGI. Trimming pared 2 bases from V and 3 bases from J, leaving 14 bases between.

The sample also formed part of further work on T cells in Graves' hyperthyroidism and ophthalmopathy. That work states: TCR CDR3 regions were first amplified by RT-PCR with HTBI primers. Blood also carried most thyroid clonotypes expanded above 0.001.

Specimen: peripheral blood mononuclear cells (PBMCs), collected at new diagnosis, from a patient treated with antithyroid drugs. This sequence joins TRBV6-5 and TRBJ2-1, with a tentative D call TRBD2 (6 bases). This receptor was taken from a man between 25 and 39 years old with Graves disease. The CDR3, as DNA: TGTGCCAGCAGTTACGGCGCGACGGGGGACTACAATGAGCAGTTCTTC. Translation gives CASSYGATGDYNEQFF.